These T cell receptor beta chains were read from a single sample in a study of identical twins. A single record per CDR3 protein comes from TCRdb applying MiXCR to the 5' RACE reads. The profile shows just over 450,000 distinct CDR3 sequences, approximately 15% of them singletons. Separately, the same data were catalogued under a study of yellow fever vaccine responses in identical twins.

The sequenced sample consisted of CD4+ T cells sorted from blood. These TCRs come from a woman under 30 in good health. The CDR3 runs from the conserved cysteine through the conserved F or W.

j_call,v_call,cdr3_aa
TRBJ2-2,TRBV29-1,CSVVAGTNTGELFF
TRBJ2-7,TRBV3-1,CASSLLGASGGPGSYEQYF
TRBJ2-2,TRBV2,CASSESKRGGVPTGELFF
TRBJ2-5,TRBV10-1,CASCRVPPLWKETQYF
TRBJ2-2,TRBV5-5,CASSLSRGSTGELFF
TRBJ1-4,TRBV5-4,CASSSTGDNEKLFF
TRBJ2-1,TRBV6-2/TRBV6-3,CASNPIGTPYNEQFF
TRBJ1-5,TRBV6-1,CASRPDRGVSNQPQHF
TRBJ2-1,TRBV28,CASSSGAGRFNEQFF
TRBJ2-3,TRBV15,CATSRDRVPGGTDTQYF
TRBJ2-3,TRBV12-3/TRBV12-4,CASSFGTTSTDTQYF
TRBJ2-5,TRBV2,CASSEGGPAVQETQYF
TRBJ2-7,TRBV3-1,CASSQLGGYSSYEQYF
TRBJ1-4,TRBV6-1,CASSPAGTAPTNEKLFF
TRBJ2-1,TRBV6-2/TRBV6-3,CASRNGGREGRNNEQFF
TRBJ2-7,TRBV6-5,CASSYSFEGALREQYF
TRBJ2-1,TRBV27,CASRTPSGSSYNEQFF
TRBJ2-7,TRBV4-3,CASSQERSYEQYF
TRBJ2-1,TRBV9,CASSVGYRPHNEQFF
TRBJ2-5,TRBV18,CASSPGQGTQETQYF
TRBJ2-7,TRBV10-3,CAISQGAGYEQYF
TRBJ2-1,TRBV12-3/TRBV12-4,CASSPTLRLAGLYNEQFF
TRBJ2-1,TRBV2,CASSENSRLENEQFF
TRBJ2-1,TRBV4-3,CASSQDPAGATYNEQFF
TRBJ2-7,TRBV27,CASSTQQGYEQYF